These 7 T cell receptor beta chains share one sample of origin, sequenced in a study of blood T cell repertoires in COVID-19. The data were produced by immunoSEQ multiplex PCR, yet TCRdb's version contains in-frame clones alone and is incomplete. Here the sample spans some 200,000 clones, 70% to 90% being singletons. Sequencing was done on a sample of peripheral blood. All receptors derive from an older man with acute or convalescent COVID-19.

This clone came up once. The chain couples TRBV24-1 to TRBJ1-2; 8 nucleotides match TRBD1. CDR1 and CDR2 (germline): KGHDR, SFDVKD. Trimming removed 0 bases from V and 8 bases from J; junction bases left unmatched: 7. The CDR3 is 15 amino acids. The CDR3 DNA reads as TGTGCCACCAGTGATTTGCCTCAGGGGGCAGGAGGCTACACCTTC. As protein: CATSDLPQGAGGYTF.

This clone was picked up a small number of times. V is TRBV7-2 and J is TRBJ2-7; no reliable D call. The germline V gene has CDR1 SGHTA and CDR2 FQGNSA. The length of the CDR3 is 13 residues. Trimming removed 3 bases from V and 2 bases from J, with 8 bases in between. The CDR3 loop reads CASSLRATYEQYV. The CDR3 DNA reads TGTGCCAGCAGCTTGAGAGCCACCTACGAGCAGTACGTC.

V usage is TRBV28 and J usage is TRBJ2-2, with 8 nucleotides matching TRBD1. There are 15 residues in the CDR3. Germline-derived CDR1 and CDR2 are MDHEN and SYDVKM. With V trimmed by 4 bases and J by 5 bases, 6 bases remained unmatched. CDR3 residues: CASSWTGKGTGELFF. The CDR3 DNA reads as TGTGCCAGCAGTTGGACAGGGAAAGGGACCGGGGAGCTGTTTTTT.

The chain has TRBV28 and TRBJ1-2, with 7 bases that match TRBD1. With V trimmed by 2 bases and J by 5 bases, 5 bases remained unmatched. Germline CDR1 reads MDHEN; CDR2 reads SYDVKM. CDR3 length: 14 amino acids. CDR3 amino acids: CASSLPDREYGYTF. The CDR3 coding sequence is TGTGCCAGCAGTTTACCCGACAGGGAATATGGCTACACCTTC.

This clone has more than one count but fewer than ten. This chain joins TRBV28 and TRBJ1-2; D gene ambiguous. This CDR3 is 20 amino acids long. V lost 5 bases to trimming and J lost 2 bases, with 30 bases between them. The germline gives CDR1 MDHEN, CDR2 SYDVKM. CDR3 DNA: TGTGCCAGCAGTCCCGAGAGTTTGAGGCCATTCGCCTCTTCCAACTATGGCTACACCTTC. Translating it yields CASSPESLRPFASSNYGYTF.

V is TRBV29-1 and J is TRBJ2-1; TRBD2 matches 10 bases. Germline CDR1 reads SQVTM; CDR2 reads ANQGSEA. The junction had 23 bases not matched to a gene; V was cut back by 0 bases and J by 0 bases. CDR3 size: 23 residues. CDR3 amino acids: CSVEDPRDFGTSGIFSSYNEQFF. DNA for the CDR3: TGCAGCGTTGAAGATCCCAGGGATTTTGGAACTAGCGGGATCTTTAGCTCCTACAATGAGCAGTTCTTC.

The genes are TRBV6-4 and TRBJ2-5, with D perhaps matching TRBD1 (5 bases). Trimming left V 2 bases short and J 5 bases short, with 9 bases between. Per the germline V gene, CDR1 is MRHNA and CDR2 is SNTAGT. This CDR3 has 13 amino acids. The CDR3 here is CASSDEAGETQYF. The DNA for the CDR3 is TGTGCCAGCAGTGACGAAGCAGGGGAGACCCAGTACTTC.